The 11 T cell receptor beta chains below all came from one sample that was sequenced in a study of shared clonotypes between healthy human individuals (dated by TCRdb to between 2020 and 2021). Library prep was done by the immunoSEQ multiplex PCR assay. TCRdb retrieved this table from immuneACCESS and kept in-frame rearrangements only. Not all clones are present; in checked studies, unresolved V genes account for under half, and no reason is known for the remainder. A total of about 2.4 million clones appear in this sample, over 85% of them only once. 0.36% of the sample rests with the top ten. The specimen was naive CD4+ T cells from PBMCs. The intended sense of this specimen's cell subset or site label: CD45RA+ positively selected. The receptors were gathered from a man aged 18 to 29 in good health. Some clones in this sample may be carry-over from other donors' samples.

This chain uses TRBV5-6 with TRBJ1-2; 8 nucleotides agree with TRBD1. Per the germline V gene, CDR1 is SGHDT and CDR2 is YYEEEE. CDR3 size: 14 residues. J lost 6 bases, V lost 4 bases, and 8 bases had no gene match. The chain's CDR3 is CASSPRTGRDGYTF. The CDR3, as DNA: TGTGCCAGCAGCCCTAGGACAGGGAGGGATGGCTACACCTTC.

The CDR3 is CASSFSGLSYEQYF. CDR3 DNA sequence: TGTGCCAGCAGCTTCTCGGGACTCTCCTACGAGCAGTACTTC. The chain couples TRBV5-5 to TRBJ2-7; a weak D match, TRBD2 (6 bases). The CDR3 contains 14 residues. The germline V gene has CDR1 SGHKS and CDR2 YYEKEE (reference sequence). The ends were cut back, 2 bases at V and 0 bases at J, with 9 bases in the middle.

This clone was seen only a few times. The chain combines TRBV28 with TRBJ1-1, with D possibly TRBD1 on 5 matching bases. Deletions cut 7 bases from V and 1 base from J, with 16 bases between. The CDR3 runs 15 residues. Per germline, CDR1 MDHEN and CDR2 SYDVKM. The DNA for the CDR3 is TGTGCCAGCACCCCAAGCGCAGGGTGGAACACTGAAGCTTTCTTT. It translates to CASTPSAGWNTEAFF.

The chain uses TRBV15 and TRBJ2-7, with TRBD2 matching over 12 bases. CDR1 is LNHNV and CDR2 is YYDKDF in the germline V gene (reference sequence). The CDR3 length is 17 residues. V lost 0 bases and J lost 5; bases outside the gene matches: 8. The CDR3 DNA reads TGTGCCACCAGCAGAGACGACCTAGCGGGAGGGCCTCACGAGCAGTACTTC. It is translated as CATSRDDLAGGPHEQYF.

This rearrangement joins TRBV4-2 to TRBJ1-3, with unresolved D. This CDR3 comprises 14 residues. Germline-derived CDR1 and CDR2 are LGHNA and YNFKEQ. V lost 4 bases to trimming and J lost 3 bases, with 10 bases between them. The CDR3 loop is CASSRLKDGNTIYF. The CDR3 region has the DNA TGTGCCAGCAGCCGCCTCAAGGATGGAAACACCATATATTTT.

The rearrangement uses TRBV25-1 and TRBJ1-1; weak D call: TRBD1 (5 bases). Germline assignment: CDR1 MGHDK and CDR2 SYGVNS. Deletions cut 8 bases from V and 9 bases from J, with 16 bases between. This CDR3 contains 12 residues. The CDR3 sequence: CASSTHLGQAFF. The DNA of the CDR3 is TGTGCCAGCTCTACCCATCTGGGACAAGCTTTCTTT.

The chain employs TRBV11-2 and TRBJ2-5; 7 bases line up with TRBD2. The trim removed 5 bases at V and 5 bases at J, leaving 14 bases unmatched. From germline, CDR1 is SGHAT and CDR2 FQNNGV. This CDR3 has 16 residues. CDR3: CASSTYVASGTETQYF. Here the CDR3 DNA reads TGTGCCAGCAGCACATACGTGGCTAGCGGAACGGAGACCCAGTACTTC.

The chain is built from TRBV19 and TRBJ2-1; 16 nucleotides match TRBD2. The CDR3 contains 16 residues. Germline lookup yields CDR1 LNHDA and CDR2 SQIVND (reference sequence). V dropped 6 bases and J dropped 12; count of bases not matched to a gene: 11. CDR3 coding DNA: TGTGCCAGTAGCTCCGGGACTAGCGGGAGGGCTAAAGGGCAGTTCTTC. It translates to CASSSGTSGRAKGQFF.

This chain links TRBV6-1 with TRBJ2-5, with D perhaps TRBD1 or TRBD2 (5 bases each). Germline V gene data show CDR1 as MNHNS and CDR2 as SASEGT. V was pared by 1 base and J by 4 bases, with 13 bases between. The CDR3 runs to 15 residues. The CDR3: CASSEVTEGGETQYF. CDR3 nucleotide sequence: TGTGCCAGCAGTGAAGTGACAGAGGGCGGAGAGACCCAGTACTTC.

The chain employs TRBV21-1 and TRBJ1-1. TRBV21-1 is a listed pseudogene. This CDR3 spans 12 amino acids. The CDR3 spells CASSRVDTEAFF. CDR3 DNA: TGTGCCAGCAGCCGGGTTGACACTGAAGCTTTCTTT.

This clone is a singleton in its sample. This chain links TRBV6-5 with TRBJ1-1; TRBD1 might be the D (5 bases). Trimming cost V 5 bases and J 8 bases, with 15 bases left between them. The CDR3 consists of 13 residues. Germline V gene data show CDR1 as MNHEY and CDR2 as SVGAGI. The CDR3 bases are TGTGCCAGCAGTCCGCCGGGGCACCCCGAAGCTTTCTTT. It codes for CASSPPGHPEAFF.